Following are 23 T cell receptor beta chains from one sample sequenced in a study of T cells in Graves' hyperthyroidism and ophthalmopathy. Amplification of TCR beta CDR3 regions used RNA as the template. TCR CDR3 underwent first-round RT-PCR with the HTBI primer set. TCRdb passed the multiplex PCR reads through MiXCR, listing each CDR3 protein once. The sample has some 500,000 distinct CDR3 sequences; around 14% are singletons. The sample comprised blood. The receptors stem from a woman under 30 with Graves' hyperthyroidism.

A few counts support this clonotype. The chain uses TRBV19 and TRBJ2-5, with no clear D. Germline CDR1 LNHDA, CDR2 SQIVND (reference sequence). The CDR3 loop spans 16 amino acids. Trimming pared 5 bases from V and 6 bases from J, leaving 22 bases between. CDR3 DNA sequence: TGTGCCAGTAGTCCGAGGCCTACGGAGAGAAGGAAGACCCAGTACTTC. Its protein is CASSPRPTERRKTQYF.

Many counts were recorded for this clonotype. CDR3 in amino acids: CSASGRASVSYEQYF. DNA of the CDR3: TGCAGTGCTAGCGGGAGGGCCTCTGTTTCCTACGAGCAGTACTTC. The gene calls are TRBV20-1 and TRBJ2-7; 8 bases line up with TRBD2. Germline V lookup: CDR1 DFQATT, CDR2 SNEGSKA (reference sequence). V trimming: 3 bases; J trimming: 1 base; junction bases outside the gene matches: 8. This CDR3 has 15 residues.

The sample holds many counts of this clonotype. This sequence joins TRBV28 and TRBJ1-2; D gene unclear. The CDR3 contains 14 residues. CDR1 and CDR2 from the germline V gene are MDHEN and SYDVKM. The V gene lost 4 bases and the J gene lost 4 bases, with 13 bases spanning the gap. The chain's CDR3 is CASSWAGPLYGYTF. The CDR3 nucleotides are TGTGCCAGCAGTTGGGCAGGTCCCCTCTATGGCTACACCTTC.

The genes are TRBV27 and TRBJ2-5; possible D gene TRBD2, 6 bases. Germline-derived CDR1 and CDR2 are MNHEY and SMNVEV (reference sequence). The CDR3 extends over 14 amino acids. The germline V and J ends were trimmed by 1 base and 3 bases, with 9 bases remaining between them. CDR3 sequence: CASSLWGEEETQYF. The DNA of the CDR3 is TGTGCCAGCAGTTTATGGGGGGAAGAAGAGACCCAGTACTTC.

This clonotype appeared many times. The rearrangement joins TRBV30 to TRBJ2-2; 11 positions agree with TRBD2. Germline CDR1 and CDR2: GTSNPN and SVGIG (reference sequence). V lost 7 bases to trimming and J lost 3 bases; unmatched junction nucleotides: 22. The CDR3 extends over 20 amino acids. As DNA, the CDR3 is TGTGCCTCGAGCAGACCCTCCTCGTGGGTAGCGGGAGGGTACACCGGGGAGCTGTTTTTT. It specifies CASSRPSSWVAGGYTGELFF.

Written as DNA, the CDR3 is TGTGCCAGCAGCGTAGGGGAAGCGGGAGAGGTCTATGAGCAGTTCTTC. Its translation: CASSVGEAGEVYEQFF. The chain couples TRBV9 to TRBJ2-1; 8 nucleotides agree with TRBD2. Trimming took 0 bases from V and 8 from J; bases not matched to a gene: 10. The V gene's germline CDR1 is SGDLS and CDR2 YYNGEE. This CDR3 contains 16 residues.

This chain uses TRBV6-2 or TRBV6-3 with TRBJ1-3, with 10 bases lining up with TRBD1. Losses at the gene ends were 7 bases for V and 4 bases for J; bases not matched to a gene: 10. Germline V gene sequence: CDR1 MNHEY, CDR2 SVGEGT. This CDR3 comprises 16 residues. CDR3 bases: TGTGCCAGCACCCCCGGAGGGACAGGGGTGGGAAACACCATATATTTT. It yields the protein CASTPGGTGVGNTIYF.

This clonotype was counted at least ten times. The V gene is TRBV12-3 or TRBV12-4, the J gene TRBJ1-2; D remains unclear. CDR3 length: 14 residues. Trimming removed 1 base from V and 4 bases from J, with 10 bases in between. This chain's CDR3 is CASSLGERVYGYTF. DNA for the CDR3: TGTGCCAGCAGTTTAGGAGAACGTGTCTATGGCTACACCTTC.

The chain is built from TRBV7-6 and TRBJ2-1; 9 bases line up with TRBD2. The CDR3 contains 16 residues. Germline V gene lookup returns CDR1 SGHVS and CDR2 FNYEAQ. V lost 5 bases to trimming and J lost 6 bases; unmatched junction nucleotides: 11. DNA for the CDR3: TGTGCCAGCAGCATGCTAGCGGGATTAAATCCCAATGAGCAGTTCTTC. This codes for CASSMLAGLNPNEQFF.

This chain links TRBV6-4 with TRBJ2-7, with a weak D call TRBD1 (5 bases). CDR1 and CDR2 from the germline V gene are MRHNA and SNTAGT. The CDR3 loop spans 15 amino acids. V was clipped by 8 bases and J by 2 bases, with 19 bases between them. The CDR3 region has the DNA TGTGCCAGCTCATTAGGGGTTGGGTTGACCTACGAGCAGTACTTC. Translation gives CASSLGVGLTYEQYF.

This clonotype was picked up many times. The chain joins TRBV27 to TRBJ1-2; 7 bases are shared with TRBD1. V was clipped by 5 bases and J by 1 base; unmatched bases: 4. Germline CDR1 is MNHEY and CDR2 is SMNVEV (reference sequence). The CDR3 runs 14 residues. The CDR3 is CASSRDRSNYGYTF. The CDR3 region has the DNA TGTGCCAGCAGTCGGGACAGAAGTAACTATGGCTACACCTTC.

This clonotype has ten or more counts. V is TRBV11-2 and J is TRBJ1-1, with TRBD1 as a possible D gene (5 bases). This CDR3 has 16 amino acids. V shed 0 bases and J shed 4 bases, with 15 bases lying between them. Germline V lookup: CDR1 SGHAT, CDR2 FQNNGV. The CDR3 coding sequence is TGTGCCAGCAGCTTAGACACCGGACATGTGGTCACTGAAGCTTTCTTT. The encoded protein is CASSLDTGHVVTEAFF.

The sample holds many counts of this clonotype. J is TRBJ1-2 and V is TRBV13, with TRBD1 identical over 11 bases. With V trimmed by 1 base and J by 6 bases, 4 bases remained unmatched. The CDR3 extends over 15 amino acids. CDR1 PRHDT and CDR2 FYEKMQ come from the germline V gene (reference sequence). CDR3 in DNA: TGTGCCAGCAGCTTAGTGGGACAGGGGGTCCATGGCTACACCTTC. It is translated as CASSLVGQGVHGYTF.

This clonotype was recorded many times. The chain is built from TRBV2 and TRBJ2-7; tentatively, D is TRBD2 (6 bases). The V end lost 7 bases, the J end lost 7 bases, and 17 bases lay between the germline ends. Germline CDR1 reads SNHLY; CDR2 reads FYNNEI. This CDR3 has 13 residues. The chain's CDR3 is CASKRPRAGEQYV. CDR3 nucleotide sequence: TGTGCCAGCAAGAGGCCCCGGGCGGGGGAGCAGTACGTC.

This clonotype was seen a few times. This rearrangement joins TRBV28 to TRBJ2-7; 7 positions match TRBD2. With V trimmed by 6 bases and J by 7 bases, 15 bases remained unmatched. Germline CDR1 reads MDHEN; CDR2 reads SYDVKM. The CDR3 has 15 residues. This chain's CDR3 is CASSSLEGTMREQYF. In DNA, the CDR3 is TGTGCCAGCAGCAGCCTGGAGGGGACTATGAGGGAGCAGTACTTC.

This clonotype was picked up many times. CDR3 sequence reads: CASRPPGTTSTDTQYF. The CDR3 nucleotides read TGCGCCAGCAGACCACCCGGGACGACGAGCACAGATACGCAGTATTTT. The genes are TRBV5-1 and TRBJ2-3, with D tentatively TRBD1 or TRBD2 (5 bases each). V was cut by 5 bases and J by 0 bases, with 16 bases left in between. Germline V CDR1 and CDR2: SGHRS, YFSETQ. The CDR3 is 16 amino acids.

The table lists this clonotype with many counts. This chain links TRBV7-2 with TRBJ2-5; D call uncertain. V shed 7 bases and J shed 3 bases, with 12 bases lying between them. The germline V gene encodes CDR1 SGHTA and CDR2 FQGNSA. This CDR3 comprises 13 residues. The CDR3 DNA is TGTGCCAGCACCAGCTACCTTGAAGAGACCCAGTACTTC. This codes for CASTSYLEETQYF.

At least ten counts were recorded for this clonotype. This chain links TRBV2 with TRBJ1-5; D remains ambiguous. The germline V and J ends were trimmed by 3 bases and 7 bases, with 10 bases remaining between them. The germline V gene encodes CDR1 SNHLY and CDR2 FYNNEI. This CDR3 is built from 13 residues. The CDR3 is CASSDEGRQPQHF. CDR3 sequence (DNA): TGTGCCAGCAGTGACGAAGGGCGGCAGCCCCAGCATTTT.

V and J are TRBV20-1 and TRBJ1-5; D is possibly TRBD1 (5 bases). V was clipped by 2 bases and J by 2 bases, with 7 bases between them. This CDR3 contains 13 residues. Germline CDR1 DFQATT, CDR2 SNEGSKA (reference sequence). CDR3 sequence reads: CSARQGGNQPQHF. DNA of the CDR3: TGCAGTGCTAGACAGGGAGGCAATCAGCCCCAGCATTTT.

At least ten counts were recorded for this clonotype. The J gene is TRBJ2-7, the V gene TRBV27, with 9 bases fitting TRBD1. The length of the CDR3 is 14 residues. Losses at the gene ends were 6 bases for V and 2 bases for J; bases not matched to a gene: 5. Germline CDR1 reads MNHEY; CDR2 reads SMNVEV (reference sequence). The CDR3 sequence is CASSGTGRAYEQYF. DNA for the CDR3: TGTGCCAGCAGCGGGACAGGGAGGGCCTACGAGCAGTACTTC.

This clonotype was counted ten times or more. The chain carries TRBV12-3 or TRBV12-4 and TRBJ2-3, with D possibly matching TRBD1 (6 bases). V lost 6 bases and J lost 3, with 25 bases in between. The CDR3 sequence is 18 residues long. CDR3 sequence reads: CASSPSRPRTARTDTQYF. The CDR3 DNA reads TGTGCCAGCAGCCCTAGCCGACCTCGGACAGCACGAACAGATACGCAGTATTTT.

This clonotype turned up a few times. This rearrangement joins TRBV6-5 to TRBJ1-3, with a possible D match to TRBD1 (6 bases). V was shortened by 1 base and J by 8 bases, with 21 bases between the two germline ends. This CDR3 is built from 17 residues. Germline-derived CDR1 and CDR2 are MNHEY and SVGAGI. The CDR3: CASSYFFWGGQRDTIYF. DNA for the CDR3: TGTGCCAGCAGTTACTTCTTCTGGGGGGGGCAGCGGGACACCATATATTTT.

The chain employs TRBV6-1 and TRBJ2-1; 10 bases fit TRBD2. Germline V gene sequence: CDR1 MNHNS, CDR2 SASEGT. This CDR3 region has 18 residues. V trimming: 5 bases; J trimming: 1 base; junction bases outside the gene matches: 11. In nucleotides, the CDR3 is TGTGCCAGCAGTTTAGGGGGTAGCGGGAGGCTTTCCTACAATGAGCAGTTCTTC. It is translated as CASSLGGSGRLSYNEQFF.